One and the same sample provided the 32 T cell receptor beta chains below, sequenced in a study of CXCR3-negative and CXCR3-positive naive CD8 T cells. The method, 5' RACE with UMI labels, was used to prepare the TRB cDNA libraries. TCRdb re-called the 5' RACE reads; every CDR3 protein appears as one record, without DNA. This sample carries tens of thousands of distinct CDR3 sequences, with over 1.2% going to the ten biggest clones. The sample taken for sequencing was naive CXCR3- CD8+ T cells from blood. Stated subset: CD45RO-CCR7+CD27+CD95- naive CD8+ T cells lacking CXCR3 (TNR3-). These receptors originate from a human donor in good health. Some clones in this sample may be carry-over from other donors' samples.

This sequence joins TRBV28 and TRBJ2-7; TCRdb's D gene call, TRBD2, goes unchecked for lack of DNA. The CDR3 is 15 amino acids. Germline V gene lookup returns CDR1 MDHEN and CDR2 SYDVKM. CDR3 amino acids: CASSLLGTSPNEQYF.

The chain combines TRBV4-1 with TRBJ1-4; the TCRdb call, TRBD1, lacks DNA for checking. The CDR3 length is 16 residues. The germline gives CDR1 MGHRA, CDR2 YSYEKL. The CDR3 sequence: CASSHPPGVTGEKLFF.

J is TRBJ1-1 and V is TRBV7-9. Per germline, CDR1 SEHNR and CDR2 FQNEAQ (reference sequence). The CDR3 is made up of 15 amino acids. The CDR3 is CASSPRRGLNTEAFF. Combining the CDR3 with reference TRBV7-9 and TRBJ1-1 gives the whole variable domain DTGVSQNPRHKITKRGQNVTFRCDPISEHNRLYWYRQTLGQGPEFLTYFQNEAQLEKSRLLSDRFSAERPKGSFSTLEIQRTEQGDSAMYLCASSPRRGLNTEAFFGQGTRLTVV.

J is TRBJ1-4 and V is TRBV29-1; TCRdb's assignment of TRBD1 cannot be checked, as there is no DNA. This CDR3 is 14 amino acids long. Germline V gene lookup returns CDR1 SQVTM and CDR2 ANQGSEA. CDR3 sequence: CSVERTGGGEKLFF.

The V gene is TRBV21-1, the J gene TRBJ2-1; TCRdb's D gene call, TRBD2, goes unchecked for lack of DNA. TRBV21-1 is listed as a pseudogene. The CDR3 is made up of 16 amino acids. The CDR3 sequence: CASSKGAGTLGYEQFF.

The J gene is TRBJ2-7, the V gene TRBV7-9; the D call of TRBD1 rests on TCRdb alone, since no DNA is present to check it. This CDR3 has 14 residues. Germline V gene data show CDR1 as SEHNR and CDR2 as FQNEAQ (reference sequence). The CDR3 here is CASSLARGLGEQYF.

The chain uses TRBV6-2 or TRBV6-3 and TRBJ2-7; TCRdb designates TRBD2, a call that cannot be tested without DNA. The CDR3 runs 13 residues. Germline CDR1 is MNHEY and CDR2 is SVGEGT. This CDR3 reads CASSYGLPYEQYF.

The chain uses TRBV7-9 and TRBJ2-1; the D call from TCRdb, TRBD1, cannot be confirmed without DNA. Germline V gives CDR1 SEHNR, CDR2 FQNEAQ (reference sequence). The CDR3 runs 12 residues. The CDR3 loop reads CAIRVRADEQFF.

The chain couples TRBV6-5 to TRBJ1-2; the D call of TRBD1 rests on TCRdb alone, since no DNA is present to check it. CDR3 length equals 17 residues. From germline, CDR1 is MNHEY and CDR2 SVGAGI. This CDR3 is CASSYWDRGLANYGYTF.

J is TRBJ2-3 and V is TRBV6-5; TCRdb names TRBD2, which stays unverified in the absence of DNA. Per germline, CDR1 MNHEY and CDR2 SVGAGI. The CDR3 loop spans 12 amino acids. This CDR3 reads CVSKAGPYTQYF.

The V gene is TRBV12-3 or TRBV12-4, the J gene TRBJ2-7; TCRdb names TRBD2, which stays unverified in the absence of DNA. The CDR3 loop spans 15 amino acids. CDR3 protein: CASRGRDYHSYEQYF.

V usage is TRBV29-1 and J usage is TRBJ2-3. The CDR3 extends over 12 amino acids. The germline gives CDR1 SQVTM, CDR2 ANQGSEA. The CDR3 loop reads CSVDTRTDTQYF.

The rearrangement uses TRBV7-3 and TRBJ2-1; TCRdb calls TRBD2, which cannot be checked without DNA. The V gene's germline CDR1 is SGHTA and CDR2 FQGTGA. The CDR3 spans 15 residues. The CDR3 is CASSLGLAGSNEQFF.

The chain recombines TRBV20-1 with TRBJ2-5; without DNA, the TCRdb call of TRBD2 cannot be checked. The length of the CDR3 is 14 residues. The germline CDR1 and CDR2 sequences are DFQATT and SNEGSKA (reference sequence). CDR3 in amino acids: CSARDLGEGETQYF.

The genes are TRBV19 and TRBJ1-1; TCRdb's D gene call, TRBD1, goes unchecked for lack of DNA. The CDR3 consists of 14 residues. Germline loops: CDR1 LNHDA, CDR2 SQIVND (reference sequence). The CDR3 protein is CASSLSGGWTEAFF.

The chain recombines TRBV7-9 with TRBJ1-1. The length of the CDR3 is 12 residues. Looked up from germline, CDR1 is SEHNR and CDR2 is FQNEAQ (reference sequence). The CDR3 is CASSFVGTEAFF.

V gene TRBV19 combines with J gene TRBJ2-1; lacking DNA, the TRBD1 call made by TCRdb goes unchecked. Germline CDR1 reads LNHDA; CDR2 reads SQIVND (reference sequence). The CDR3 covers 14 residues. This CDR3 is CASSIGTGRNEQFF.

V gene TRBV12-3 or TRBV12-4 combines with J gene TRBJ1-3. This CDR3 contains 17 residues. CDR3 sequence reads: CASSPPNGPTSGNTIYF.

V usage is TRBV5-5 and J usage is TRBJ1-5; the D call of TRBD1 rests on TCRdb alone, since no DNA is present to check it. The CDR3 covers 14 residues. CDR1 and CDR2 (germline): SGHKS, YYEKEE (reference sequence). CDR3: CASSLEAGVAPQHF.

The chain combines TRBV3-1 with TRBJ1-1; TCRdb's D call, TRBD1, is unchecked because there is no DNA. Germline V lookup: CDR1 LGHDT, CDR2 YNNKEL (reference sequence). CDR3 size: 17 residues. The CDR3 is CASSQEGRQGRNTEAFF.

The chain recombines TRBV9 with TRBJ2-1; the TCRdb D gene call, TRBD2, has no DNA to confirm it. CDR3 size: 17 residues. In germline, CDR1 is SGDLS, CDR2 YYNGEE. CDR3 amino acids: CASSVDLASGSYNEQFF.

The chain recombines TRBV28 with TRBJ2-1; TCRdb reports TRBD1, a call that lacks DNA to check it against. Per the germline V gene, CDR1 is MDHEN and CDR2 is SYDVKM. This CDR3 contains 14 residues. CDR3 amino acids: CASSPYPERDEQFF. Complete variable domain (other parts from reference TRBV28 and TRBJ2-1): DVKVTQSSRYLVKRTGEKVFLECVQDMDHENMFWYRQDPGLGLRLIYFSYDVKMKEKGDIPEGYSVSREKKERFSLILESASTNQTSMYLCASSPYPERDEQFFGPGTRLTVL.

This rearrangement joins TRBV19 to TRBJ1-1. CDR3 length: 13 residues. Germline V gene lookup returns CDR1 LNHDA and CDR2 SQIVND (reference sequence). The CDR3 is CASSEDGYTEAFF.

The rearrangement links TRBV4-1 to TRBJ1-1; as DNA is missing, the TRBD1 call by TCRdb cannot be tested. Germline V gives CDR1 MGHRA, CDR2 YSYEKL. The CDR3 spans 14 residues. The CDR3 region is CASSLPGREAEAFF.

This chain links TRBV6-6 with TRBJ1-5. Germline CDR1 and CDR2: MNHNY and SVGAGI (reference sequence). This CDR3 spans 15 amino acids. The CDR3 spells CASSYPGVGGQPQHF.

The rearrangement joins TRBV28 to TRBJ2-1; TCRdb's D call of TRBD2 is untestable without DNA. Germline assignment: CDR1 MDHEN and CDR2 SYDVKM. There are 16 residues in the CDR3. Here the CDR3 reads CASSLRGLAGVGEQFF.

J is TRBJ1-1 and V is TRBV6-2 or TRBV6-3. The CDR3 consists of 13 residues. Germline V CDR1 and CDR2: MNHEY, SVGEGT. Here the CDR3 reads CASSYPTPQGTFF.

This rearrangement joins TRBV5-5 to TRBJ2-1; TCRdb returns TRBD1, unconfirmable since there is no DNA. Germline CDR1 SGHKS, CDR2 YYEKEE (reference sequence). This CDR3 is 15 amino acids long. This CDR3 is CASTSGIGAYNEQFF.

The CDR3 sequence: CASSYDPGPSSSGANVLTF. This chain connects TRBV6-2 or TRBV6-3 to TRBJ2-6; TCRdb proposes TRBD2, but this gene call is untestable without DNA. There are 19 residues in the CDR3. Germline CDR1 reads MNHEY; CDR2 reads SVGEGT.

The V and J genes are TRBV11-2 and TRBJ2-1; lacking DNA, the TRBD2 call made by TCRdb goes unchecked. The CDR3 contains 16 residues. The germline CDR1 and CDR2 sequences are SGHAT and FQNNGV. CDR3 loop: CASSPPPTMIYNEQFF.

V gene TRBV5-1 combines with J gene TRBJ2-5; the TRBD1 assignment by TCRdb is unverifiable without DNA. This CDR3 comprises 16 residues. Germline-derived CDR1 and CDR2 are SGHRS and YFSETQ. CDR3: CASSFPGQGAFETQYF. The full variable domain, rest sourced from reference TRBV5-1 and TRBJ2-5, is KAGVTQTPRYLIKTRGQQVTLSCSPISGHRSVSWYQQTPGQGLQFLFEYFSETQRNKGNFPGRFSGRQFSNSRSEMNVSTLELGDSALYLCASSFPGQGAFETQYFGPGTRLLVL.

CDR3 sequence reads: CASSFNRGYEQYF. V gene TRBV28 combines with J gene TRBJ2-7; TCRdb outputs TRBD1, but without DNA this stays unchecked. This CDR3 has 13 amino acids. The germline V gene has CDR1 MDHEN and CDR2 SYDVKM.